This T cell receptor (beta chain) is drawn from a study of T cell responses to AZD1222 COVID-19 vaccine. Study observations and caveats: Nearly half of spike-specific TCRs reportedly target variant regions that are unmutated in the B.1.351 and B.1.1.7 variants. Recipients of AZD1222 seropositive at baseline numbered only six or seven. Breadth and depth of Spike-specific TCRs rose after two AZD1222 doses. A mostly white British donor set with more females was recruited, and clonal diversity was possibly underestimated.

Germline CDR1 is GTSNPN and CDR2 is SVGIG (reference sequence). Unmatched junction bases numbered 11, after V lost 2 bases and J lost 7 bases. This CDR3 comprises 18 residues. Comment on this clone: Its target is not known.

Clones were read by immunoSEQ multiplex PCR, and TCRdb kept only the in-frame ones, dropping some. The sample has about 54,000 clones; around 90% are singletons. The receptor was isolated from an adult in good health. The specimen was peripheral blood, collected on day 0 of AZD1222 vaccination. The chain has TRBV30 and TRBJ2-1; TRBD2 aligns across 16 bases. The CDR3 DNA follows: TGTGCCTGGAGTCACCCCGGGACTAGCGGGAGGGCTCGTAATGAGCAGTTCTTC. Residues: CAWSHPGTSGRARNEQFF.